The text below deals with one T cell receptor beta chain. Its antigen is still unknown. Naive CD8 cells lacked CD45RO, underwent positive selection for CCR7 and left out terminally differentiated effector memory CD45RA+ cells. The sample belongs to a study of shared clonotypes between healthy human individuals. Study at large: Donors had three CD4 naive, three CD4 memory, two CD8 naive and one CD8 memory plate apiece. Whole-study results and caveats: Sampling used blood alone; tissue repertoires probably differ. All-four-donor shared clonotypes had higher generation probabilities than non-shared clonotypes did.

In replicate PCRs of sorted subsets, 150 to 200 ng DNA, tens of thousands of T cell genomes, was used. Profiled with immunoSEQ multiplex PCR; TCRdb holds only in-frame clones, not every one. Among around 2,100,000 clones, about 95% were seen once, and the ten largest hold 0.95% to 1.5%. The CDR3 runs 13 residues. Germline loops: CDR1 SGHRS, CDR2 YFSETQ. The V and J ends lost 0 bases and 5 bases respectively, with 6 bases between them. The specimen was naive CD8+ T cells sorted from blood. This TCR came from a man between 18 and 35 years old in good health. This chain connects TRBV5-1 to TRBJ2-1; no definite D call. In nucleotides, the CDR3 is TGCGCCAGCAGCTTGGACCCGCACAATGAGCAGTTCTTC. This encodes CASSLDPHNEQFF.